The entry that follows covers one T cell receptor (beta chain) sequence. The antigen it binds to is not known. Per-base qualities were not stored, and no clone one base away is much larger. This sample stems from a study of a mutant IDH1 vaccine in newly diagnosed glioma (dated by TCRdb to about 2021). For context, the study as a whole: In the chemotherapy-containing groups, vaccination started alongside temozolomide cycles, whereas in patients who had radiotherapy alone it started 4-6 weeks after radiotherapy. The approximately 32 treated patients were roughly 62% male and roughly 38% female, with a mean age of about 38 years. Prior to enrollment, standard therapy consisting of radiotherapy alone, temozolomide alone, or radiochemotherapy with temozolomide had been administered to patients, with the combination being received by most patients. Visit V12 was the week-35 safety follow-up and visit V13 was the week-47 end of study. Six visits were used for peripheral blood collection: V03 (baseline), V05, V07, V10, V12 and V13. Longitudinal TCRB deep sequencing was done for some 26 treated patients, wherever samples were available for exploratory analyses.

What the time point label conveys for this sample: week 47, end of study. Each vaccine dose was 300 ug of a 20-mer mutant IDH1 peptide in Montanide, given subcutaneously with topical imiquimod. Eight vaccinations were administered to patients in weeks 1, 3, 5, 7, 11, 15, 19 and 23, corresponding to visits V03 through V10. All donors had newly diagnosed IDH1-mutant astrocytomas of WHO grade 3 or 4 that showed loss of nuclear ATRX. The samples were drawn from NOA16, a multicentre, single-arm, open-label phase I trial in Germany that tested a mutant IDH1 peptide vaccine in humans for the first time. Genomic DNA for TCRB sequencing was isolated from EDTA blood with the DNeasy Blood and Tissue Kit. What the authors observed across the whole study: Vaccine-induced immune responses across multiple MHC alleles were detected in roughly 94% of patients. Availability determined which PBMC samples were chosen for TCRB deep sequencing. The authors stated that sample limitations prevented analyses of patient blood samples from being reproduced. Pseudoprogression seemed to be unrelated to changes in the top peripheral T cell clonotypes found by TCRB sequencing.

The library was obtained by the immunoSEQ multiplex PCR assay. Rearranged TCR beta chain sequences were amplified with the hsTCRB Kit following the manufacturer's protocol. Sequencing of TCRB libraries was carried out on an Illumina MiSeq. The authors' pipeline ran thus. The proprietary platform of the kit vendor was used for demultiplexing, trimming and gene mapping. TCRdb retrieved this table from immuneACCESS and kept in-frame rearrangements only. Not all clones are present; in checked studies, unresolved V genes account for under half, and no reason is known for the remainder. The V and J calls and clone size are taken from that table; D and trimming were inferred from the DNA. For this sample the table gives 50,000 to 70,000 clones, of which roughly 80% were detected only once. About 3.2% of the sample comes from the top ten. The CDR3 holds 12 amino acids from the cysteine to the phenylalanine. Kept here is only the CDR3 DNA, which spans 36 bases and is read in frame from base 1. The germline V gene encodes CDR1 MDHEN and CDR2 SYDVKM. Between the V and J ends, shortened by 7 bases and 7 bases respectively, the junction contains 13 bases.

The TCR was taken from a woman in her fifties or sixties with glioma. Recombination linked TRBV28 to TRBJ1-1; the D gene assignment is ambiguous. The sample in question was PBMCs, obtained from a glioma patient whose treatment included an IDH1 peptide vaccine. The encoded CDR3 is CASTYSYGEAFF. The nucleotides read TGTGCCAGCACCTACAGCTACGGTGAAGCTTTCTTT.